This TCR beta chain was sequenced during a study of long-term antiretroviral therapy in people with HIV. Trimming cost V 0 bases and J 5 bases, with 13 bases left between them. This CDR3 spans 14 amino acids. CDR1 and CDR2 (germline): GTSNPN, SVGIG (reference sequence). Version v3.0 of the immunoSEQ assay was performed at survey level. Method: immunoSEQ multiplex PCR; TCRdb's copy keeps in-frame clones and lacks some. The table shows more than 5,500 clones, with approximately 79% occurring only once. The sequence came from a man in his forties or fifties with HIV. Sequenced material: unsorted PBMCs, taken 1.1 years after starting antiretroviral therapy. The V gene is TRBV30, the J gene TRBJ1-2; D ambiguous. The CDR3 loop is CAWSVPSILYGYTF. For the CDR3, the DNA is TGTGCCTGGAGTGTCCCCTCGATCCTTTATGGCTACACCTTC.